These T cell receptor beta chains were read from a single sample in a study of cytomegalovirus exposure and HLA in healthy donors. The data were produced by immunoSEQ multiplex PCR, yet TCRdb's version contains in-frame clones alone and is incomplete. The sample lists about 160,000 clones, less than 80% occurring once. Sequencing was performed on PBMCs. Receptors originate from a man aged 35-49 years in good health and CMV-seronegative. Both conserved end residues are part of each CDR3. D genes are given only for firm matches. Expanded clones are given a class, and other clones once, few, many or no size at all.

V	size	J	D	DNA	CDR3
TRBV19	NA	TRBJ2-4	TRBD1	TGTGCCAGTAGCACAGGGGAAACCATTCAGTACTTC	CASSTGETIQYF
TRBV6-1	NA	TRBJ2-7	NA	TGTGCCAGCAGTGTTCCGGGCTCCTACGAGCAGTACTTC	CASSVPGSYEQYF
TRBV2	NA	TRBJ1-5	TRBD1	TGTGCCAGCAGAACAGGGGATCATCAGCCCCAGCATTTT	CASRTGDHQPQHF
TRBV11-3	NA	TRBJ2-1	NA	TGTGCCAGCAGCTTAATAGTTAAGGGGGGGTACTCCTACAATGAGCAGTTCTTC	CASSLIVKGGYSYNEQFF
TRBV11-3	NA	TRBJ2-2	NA	TGTGCCAGCAGCTTAGATAGTAACACCGGGGAGCTGTTTTTT	CASSLDSNTGELFF
TRBV11-2	NA	TRBJ2-7	TRBD2	TGTGCCAGCAGCCCCCGGGGAGGGCCCTACGAGCAGTACTTC	CASSPRGGPYEQYF
TRBV7-9	NA	TRBJ1-1	NA	TGTGCCAGCAGCCAAGGACAGAACACTGAAGCTTTCTTT	CASSQGQNTEAFF
TRBV7-2	NA	TRBJ1-5	NA	TGTGCCAGCAGCTCTCCCTGGGGTGGGGCAGTCAGCAATCAGCCCCAGCATTTT	CASSSPWGGAVSNQPQHF
TRBV7-2	NA	TRBJ2-7	NA	TGTGCCAGCAGCTTAGATGGGAGCTCCTACGAGCAGTACTTC	CASSLDGSSYEQYF
TRBV29-1	NA	TRBJ2-7	TRBD2	TGCAGCGTTCAGTGGGAGGGCCGCTCCTACGAGCAGTACTTC	CSVQWEGRSYEQYF
TRBV7-2	NA	TRBJ1-2	TRBD1	TGTGCCAGCAGCCCCCACCGGGACAGGGGGAATACTAACTATGGCTACACCTTC	CASSPHRDRGNTNYGYTF
TRBV18	NA	TRBJ2-5	NA	TGTGCCAGCTCACCTCTACAAGAGACCCAGTACTTC	CASSPLQETQYF
TRBV19	NA	TRBJ1-5	TRBD1	TGTGCCAGTGACAGGGGTAATCAGCCCCAGCATTTT	CASDRGNQPQHF
TRBV5-4	NA	TRBJ1-6	NA	TGTGCCAGCAGCTTGGTTGGGGGGGATAATTCACCCCTCCACTTT	CASSLVGGDNSPLHF
TRBV7-8	NA	TRBJ1-2	TRBD1	TGTGCCAGCAGCCGAGGGACAGGAGCTAACTATGGCTACACCTTC	CASSRGTGANYGYTF
TRBV21-1	NA	TRBJ1-5	NA	TGTGCCAGTTCAAACAGCCCGAATAGCAATCAGCCCCAGCATTTT	CASSNSPNSNQPQHF
TRBV29-1	once	TRBJ2-7	TRBD1	TGCAGCGTTGAGCGGCAGGGGGACGAGCAGTACTTC	CSVERQGDEQYF
TRBV29-1	NA	TRBJ1-5	NA	TGCAGCGTTGCCCCGGGGAATAGCAATCAGCCCCAGCATTTT	CSVAPGNSNQPQHF
TRBV5-1	NA	TRBJ2-7	NA	TGCGCCAGCAGCTTGGCCCTAGGTTCCTACGAGCAGTACTTC	CASSLALGSYEQYF
TRBV7-8	NA	TRBJ2-7	NA	TGTGCCAGCAGCTTAGGAGACCAGGGTTACGAGCAGTACTTC	CASSLGDQGYEQYF
TRBV6-5	NA	TRBJ2-7	TRBD1	TGTGCCAGCAGGGGACAGGGAACCTACGAGCAGTACTTC	CASRGQGTYEQYF
TRBV6-5	NA	TRBJ2-2	TRBD1	TGTGCCAGCACGCGGGACAGGGTTACCGGGGAGCTGTTTTTT	CASTRDRVTGELFF
TRBV4-2	NA	TRBJ2-7	TRBD1	TGTGCCAGCAGCCAAGGACCGGGACAGGGGGGCCATTCGGACTTC	CASSQGPGQGGHSDF
TRBV25-1	NA	TRBJ2-5	NA	TGTGCCAGCAGGACGGGTGGGGAGACCCAGTACTTC	CASRTGGETQYF
TRBV5-5	NA	TRBJ1-5	NA	TGTGCCAGCAGCTTGTGGGGGGAGAATCAGCCCCAGCATTTT	CASSLWGENQPQHF
TRBV14	NA	TRBJ2-5	NA	TGTGCCAGCAGCCAATTGGCGACAGCTTTCCAAGAGACCCAGTACTTC	CASSQLATAFQETQYF
TRBV29-1	NA	TRBJ1-2	NA	TGCAGCGTGGAAGTCTCGGACAGAATAGGGCCCTATGGCTACACCTTC	CSVEVSDRIGPYGYTF
TRBV15	NA	TRBJ1-5	NA	TGTGCCACCAGCAGAGAAGGGGGTCCGGGTCAGCCCCAGCATTTT	CATSREGGPGQPQHF
TRBV5-1	NA	TRBJ2-1	TRBD2	TGCGCCAGCAGTCGGGAGGGCCTTTACAATGAGCAGTTCTTC	CASSREGLYNEQFF
TRBV15	NA	TRBJ2-5	TRBD2	TGTGCCACCAGCAGAGATAGGTTGAGGACTAGCGGGACCCAAGAGACCCAGTACTTC	CATSRDRLRTSGTQETQYF
TRBV9	NA	TRBJ2-5	TRBD2	TGTGCCAGCAGCGCAGTGGCGGGAGGGCCCTGGGAGACCCAGTACTTC	CASSAVAGGPWETQYF
TRBV10-3	NA	TRBJ2-2	TRBD2	TGTGCCATCAGCCTCCTAGCGGGAGGCTCGTACGGCACCGGGGAGCTGTTTTTT	CAISLLAGGSYGTGELFF
TRBV6-1	NA	TRBJ2-1	NA	TGTGCCAGCAGAGCAGGGGCCCACAATGAGCAGTTCTTC	CASRAGAHNEQFF
TRBV18	NA	TRBJ2-5	NA	TGTGCCAGCTCCGCGAGAGGAGGGAGGGAGACCCAGTACTTC	CASSARGGRETQYF
TRBV11-2	NA	TRBJ2-2	TRBD2	TGTGCCAGCGGGGCGGGAGACGGCACCGGGGAGCTGTTTTTT	CASGAGDGTGELFF
TRBV5-1	NA	TRBJ2-7	NA	TGCGCCAGCAGCTTGAGCGGCGGGTCCTACTCCTACGAGCAGTACTTC	CASSLSGGSYSYEQYF
TRBV2	NA	TRBJ2-2	NA	TGTGCCAGCAACAACAGGGTCGGGGAGCTGTTTTTT	CASNNRVGELFF